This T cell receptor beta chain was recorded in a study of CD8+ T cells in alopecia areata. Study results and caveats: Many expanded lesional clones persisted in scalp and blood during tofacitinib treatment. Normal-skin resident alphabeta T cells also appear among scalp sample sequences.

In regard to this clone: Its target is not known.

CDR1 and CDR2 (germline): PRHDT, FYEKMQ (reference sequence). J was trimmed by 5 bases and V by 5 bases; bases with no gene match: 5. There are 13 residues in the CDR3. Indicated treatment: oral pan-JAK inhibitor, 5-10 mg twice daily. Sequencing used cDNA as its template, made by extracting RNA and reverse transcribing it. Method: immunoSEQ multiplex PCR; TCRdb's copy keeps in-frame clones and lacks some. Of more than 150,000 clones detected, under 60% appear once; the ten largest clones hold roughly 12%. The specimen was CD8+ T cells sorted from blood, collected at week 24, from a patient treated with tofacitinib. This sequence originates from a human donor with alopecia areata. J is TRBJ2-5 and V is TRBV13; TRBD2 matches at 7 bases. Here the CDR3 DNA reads TGTGCCAGCAGCAACCGGGGGGATGAGACCCAGTACTTC. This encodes CASSNRGDETQYF. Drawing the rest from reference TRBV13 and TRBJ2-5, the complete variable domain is AAGVIQSPRHLIKEKRETATLKCYPIPRHDTVYWYQQGPGQDPQFLISFYEKMQSDKGSIPDRFSAQQFSDYHSELNMSSLELGDSALYFCASSNRGDETQYFGPGTRLLVL.